Following are 6 T cell receptor beta chains from one sample sequenced in a study of shared T cell receptors in the human thymus. Produced via immunoSEQ multiplex PCR; TCRdb's table is partial and in-frame only. Seen here are about 380,000 clones, 95% observed once, and the top ten hold around 0.018%. The sequenced sample consisted of thymocytes. The origin of the receptors is a human donor.

V gene TRBV14 combines with J gene TRBJ2-7; unclear D gene. The CDR3 spans 14 residues. Trimming left V 8 bases short and J 3 bases short, with 17 bases between. Germline V gives CDR1 SGHDN, CDR2 FVKESK. The CDR3 protein is CASLPSLGYYEQYF. In DNA form, the CDR3 reads TGTGCCAGCCTCCCCTCCCTAGGTTACTACGAGCAGTACTTC.

The chain employs TRBV27 and TRBJ2-1; 8 nucleotides agree with TRBD2. The CDR3 is made up of 16 amino acids. The J segment lost 1 base and the V segment lost 2 bases, leaving 4 bases of the junction unmatched. Germline lookup yields CDR1 MNHEY and CDR2 SMNVEV (reference sequence). For the CDR3, the DNA is TGTGCCAGCAGTTTAAACGGGGGGGTATCCTACAATGAGCAGTTCTTC. It translates to CASSLNGGVSYNEQFF.

V usage is TRBV28 and J usage is TRBJ1-2; 12 bases line up with TRBD1. CDR1 is MDHEN, CDR2 SYDVKM, per germline. V shed 1 base, J shed 7 bases, and the junction held 4 bases outside the gene matches. The CDR3 consists of 15 residues. The DNA of the CDR3 is TGTGCCAGCAGTTTATTGGGACAGGGGGCCAGTGGCTACACCTTC. It translates to CASSLLGQGASGYTF.

The J gene is TRBJ2-3, the V gene TRBV10-3; no reliable D call. Between the trimmed V and J ends, which lost 2 bases and 2 bases, there was a span of 8 bases. Germline values: CDR1 ENHRY, CDR2 SYGVKD. The CDR3 extends over 14 amino acids. The CDR3 coding sequence is TGTGCCATCAGTGAGGCAGCTCCCACAGATACGCAGTATTTT. Translated, it gives CAISEAAPTDTQYF.

The count of this clone is one. The chain carries TRBV5-6 and TRBJ1-5, with TRBD1 identical over 9 bases. The germline V gene has CDR1 SGHDT and CDR2 YYEEEE. V was clipped by 3 bases and J by 4 bases; unmatched bases: 14. The CDR3 loop spans 18 amino acids. CDR3: CASSSWLSTGTGNQPQHF. CDR3 DNA: TGTGCCAGCAGCTCGTGGCTATCTACCGGGACAGGGAATCAGCCCCAGCATTTT.

This clone is a singleton in its sample. The chain couples TRBV5-4 to TRBJ1-1; a possible D gene is TRBD1 (5 bases). The CDR3 contains 13 residues. Germline loops: CDR1 SGHNT, CDR2 YYREEE (reference sequence). The V end was cut by 9 bases, the J end by 6 bases, with 18 bases between. The CDR3 sequence is CATGDSKDPEAFF. As DNA, the CDR3 is TGTGCCACCGGGGACTCAAAAGACCCTGAAGCTTTCTTT. The full variable domain, with the rest looked up from reference TRBV5-4 and TRBJ1-1, is ETGVTQSPTHLIKTRGQQVTLRCSSQSGHNTVSWYQQALGQGPQFIFQYYREEENGRGNFPPRFSGLQFPNYSSELNVNALELDDSALYLCATGDSKDPEAFFGQGTRLTVV.